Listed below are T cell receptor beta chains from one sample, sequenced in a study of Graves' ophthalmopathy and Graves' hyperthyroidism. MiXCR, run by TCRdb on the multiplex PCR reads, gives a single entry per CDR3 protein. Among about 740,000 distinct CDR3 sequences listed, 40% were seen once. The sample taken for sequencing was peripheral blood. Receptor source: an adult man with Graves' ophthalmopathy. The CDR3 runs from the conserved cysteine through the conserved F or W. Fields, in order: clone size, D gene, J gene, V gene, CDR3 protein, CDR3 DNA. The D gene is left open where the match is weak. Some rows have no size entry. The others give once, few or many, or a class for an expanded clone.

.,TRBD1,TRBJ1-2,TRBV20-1,CSAAGTGGGYTF,TGCAGTGCAGCCGGGACAGGGGGTGGCTACACCTTC
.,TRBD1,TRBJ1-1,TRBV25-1,CAWKGGAEAFF,TGTGCCTGGAAAGGGGGCGCTGAAGCTTTCTTT
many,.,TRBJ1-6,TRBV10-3,CAISGSRDSPLHF,TGTGCCATCAGTGGGTCCAGGGATTCACCCCTCCACTTT
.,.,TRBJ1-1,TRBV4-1,CASSQPIRGTEAFF,TGCGCCAGCAGCCAGCCTATCAGAGGGACTGAAGCTTTCTTT
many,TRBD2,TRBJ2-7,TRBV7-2,CASSPGLAGHYEQYF,TGTGCCAGCAGCCCAGGGCTAGCGGGTCACTACGAGCAGTACTTC
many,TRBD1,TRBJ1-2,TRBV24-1,CATSDAGDRPNYGYTF,TGTGCCACCAGTGACGCAGGGGACAGACCTAACTATGGCTACACCTTC
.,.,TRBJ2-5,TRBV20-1,CSARGTVQETQYF,TGCAGTGCTAGAGGGACGGTCCAAGAGACCCAGTACTTC
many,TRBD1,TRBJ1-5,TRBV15,CATSAGQGGGQPQHF,TGTGCCACCAGCGCCGGACAGGGGGGAGGGCAGCCCCAGCATTTT
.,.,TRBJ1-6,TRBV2,CAWSVVRGPTNSPLHF,TGTGCCTGGAGTGTAGTGAGGGGACCGACTAATTCACCCCTCCACTTT
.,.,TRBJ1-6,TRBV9,CASSLLQGGQSPLHF,TGTGCCAGCAGCCTTCTTCAAGGCGGCCAATCACCCCTCCACTTT
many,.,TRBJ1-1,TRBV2,CASSVDTNTEAFF,TGTGCCAGCAGTGTGGATACGAACACTGAAGCTTTCTTT
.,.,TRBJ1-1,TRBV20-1,CSARDLYSRILSTEAFF,TGCAGTGCTAGAGATCTATACTCAAGAATTTTGAGCACTGAAGCTTTCTTT
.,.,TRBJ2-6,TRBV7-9,CAGSQDRSGANVLTF,TGTGCCGGCAGCCAAGACCGCTCTGGGGCCAACGTCCTGACTTTC
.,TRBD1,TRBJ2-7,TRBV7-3,CASRFHGTGGIEQYF,TGTGCCAGCAGGTTTCACGGGACAGGGGGGATCGAGCAGTACTTC
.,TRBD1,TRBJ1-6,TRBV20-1,CSARTDRGDSPLHF,TGCAGTGCTAGAACGGACAGGGGGGATTCACCCCTCCACTTT
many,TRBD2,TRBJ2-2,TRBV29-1,CSVARLAGNTGELFF,TGCAGCGTTGCCCGACTAGCGGGGAACACCGGGGAGCTGTTTTTT
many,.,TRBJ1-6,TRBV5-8,CASSLGVGADSPLHF,TGTGCCAGCAGCTTGGGGGTAGGGGCGGATTCACCCCTCCACTTT
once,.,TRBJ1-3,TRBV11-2,CASRLGVMNSGNTIYF,TGTGCCAGCCGCTTAGGGGTTATGAACTCTGGAAACACCATATATTTT
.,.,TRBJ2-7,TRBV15,CAASSHSTGSYEQYF,TGTGCCGCCAGCAGTCACTCGACAGGCTCCTACGAGCAGTACTTC
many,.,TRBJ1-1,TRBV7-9,CASSLIANTEAFF,TGTGCCAGCAGCCTAATAGCGAACACTGAAGCTTTCTTT
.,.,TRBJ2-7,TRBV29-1,CSVGGTGVLDEQYF,TGCAGCGTTGGGGGGACTGGAGTTTTAGACGAGCAGTACTTC
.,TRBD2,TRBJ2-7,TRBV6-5,CASRSGLAGLNEQYF,TGTGCCAGCAGATCAGGACTAGCGGGACTCAACGAGCAGTACTTC
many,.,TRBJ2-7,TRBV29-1,CSARTSSYEQYF,TGCAGCGCCCGGACCAGCTCCTACGAGCAGTACTTC
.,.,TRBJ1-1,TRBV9,CASTPPGRTEAFF,TGTGCCAGCACTCCCCCAGGGCGCACTGAAGCTTTCTTT
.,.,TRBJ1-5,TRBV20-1,CSASQNNLGQPQHF,TGCAGTGCATCCCAGAATAACTTGGGTCAGCCCCAGCATTTT
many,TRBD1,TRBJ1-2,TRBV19,CARIRTGFGYTF,TGTGCCAGAATCCGGACAGGGTTTGGCTACACCTTC
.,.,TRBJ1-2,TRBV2,CASSEVGAYGYTF,TGTGCCAGCAGTGAAGTAGGAGCCTATGGCTACACCTTC
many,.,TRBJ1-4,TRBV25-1,CASSELGHNEKLFF,TGTGCCAGCTCCGAGCTCGGGCACAATGAAAAACTGTTTTTT
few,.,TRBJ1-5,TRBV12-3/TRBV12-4,CASTLGRAGDQPQHF,TGTGCCAGCACCCTAGGTCGAGCAGGGGATCAGCCCCAGCATTTT
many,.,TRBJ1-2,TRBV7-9,CASSLAPFLPDYGYTF,TGTGCCAGCAGCTTAGCTCCTTTTTTACCAGACTATGGCTACACCTTC
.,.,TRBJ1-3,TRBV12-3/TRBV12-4,CASSEARPGAMGGNTIYF,TGTGCCAGCAGTGAAGCGCGACCGGGGGCAATGGGGGGAAACACCATATATTTT
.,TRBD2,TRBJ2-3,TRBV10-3,CAISDPLAGGTDTQYF,TGTGCCATCAGTGATCCGCTAGCGGGGGGCACAGATACGCAGTATTTT
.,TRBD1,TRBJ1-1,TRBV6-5,CASSELGTGGTEASF,TGTGCCAGCAGCGAGTTGGGGACAGGGGGCACTGAAGCTTCCTTT
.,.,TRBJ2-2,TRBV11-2,CASRLGRVNTGELFF,TGTGCCAGCAGGCTGGGACGCGTGAACACTGGGGAGCTGTTTTTT
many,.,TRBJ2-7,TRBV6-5,CASSLRQTRSYEQYF,TGTGCCAGCAGCCTCAGGCAAACAAGATCCTACGAGCAGTACTTC
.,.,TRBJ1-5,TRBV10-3,CAISVSDYSNQPQHF,TGTGCCATCAGTGTATCAGATTATAGCAATCAGCCCCAGCATTTT
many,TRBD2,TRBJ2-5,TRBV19,CASSTSGTRRETQYF,TGTGCCAGTAGTACTAGCGGGACTAGGCGAGAGACCCAGTACTTC
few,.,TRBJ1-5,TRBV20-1,CSAITGQGGSNQPQHF,TGCAGTGCTATAACAGGGCAAGGAGGTAGCAATCAGCCCCAGCATTTT
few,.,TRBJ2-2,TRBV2,CASSAQTGSSTGELFF,TGTGCCAGCAGTGCCCAAACGGGGTCGAGCACCGGGGAGCTGTTTTTT
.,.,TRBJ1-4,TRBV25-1,CASSEYAGTMDEKLFF,TGTGCCAGCAGTGAATACGCAGGGACGATGGATGAAAAACTGTTTTTT
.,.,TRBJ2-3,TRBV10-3,CASSDSGPPDTQYF,TGTGCCAGCAGTGACTCCGGGCCCCCAGATACGCAGTATTTT
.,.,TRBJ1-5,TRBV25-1,CTSNQPQHF,TGTACCAGCAATCAGCCCCAGCATTTT
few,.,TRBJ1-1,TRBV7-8,CASSKMTSNTEAFF,TGTGCCAGCAGCAAAATGACATCGAACACTGAAGCTTTCTTT
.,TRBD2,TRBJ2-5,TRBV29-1,CSVEVGGRGQETQYF,TGCAGCGTTGAAGTGGGCGGGAGGGGCCAAGAGACCCAGTACTTC
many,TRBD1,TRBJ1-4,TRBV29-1,CSVQPDRGRIKLFF,TGCAGCGTCCAGCCGGACAGGGGGCGCATAAAACTGTTTTTT
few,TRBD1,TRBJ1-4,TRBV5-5,CASSHETGGIEKLFF,TGTGCCAGCAGCCATGAGACAGGGGGGATTGAAAAACTGTTTTTT
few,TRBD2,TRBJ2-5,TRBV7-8,CASSLTRLAGGQLSKTQYF,TGTGCCAGCAGCTTAACCCGACTAGCGGGGGGGCAGCTTTCAAAGACCCAGTACTTC
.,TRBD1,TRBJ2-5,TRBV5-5,CASSFRGGTGVTQYF,TGTGCCAGCAGTTTTCGAGGAGGGACAGGGGTGACCCAGTACTTC
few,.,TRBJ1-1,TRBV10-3,CASRRALQGTSAEAFF,TGTGCCAGCAGACGCGCGCTTCAGGGGACCTCGGCTGAAGCTTTCTTT
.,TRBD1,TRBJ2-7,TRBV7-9,CASSPYPRTGDKIHEQYF,TGTGCCAGCAGCCCCTACCCTCGAACAGGGGACAAAATCCACGAGCAGTACTTC
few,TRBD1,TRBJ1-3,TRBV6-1,CASSSRGDGNTIYF,TGTGCCAGCAGTTCCAGGGGGGATGGAAACACCATATATTTT
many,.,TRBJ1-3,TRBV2,CASRRDRYSGNTIYF,TGTGCCAGCAGGAGAGACAGATACTCTGGAAACACCATATATTTT
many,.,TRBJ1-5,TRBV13,CASSLGGRGPQHF,TGTGCCAGCAGTCTCGGGGGGCGGGGGCCCCAGCATTTT
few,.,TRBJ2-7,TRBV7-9,CASSLWTGEQYF,TGTGCCAGCAGTCTTTGGACGGGCGAGCAGTACTTC
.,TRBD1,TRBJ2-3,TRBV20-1,CSALDRGSGGLGTDTQYF,TGCAGTGCCTTGGACAGGGGGAGTGGTGGCTTGGGCACAGATACGCAGTATTTT